This is a list of T cell receptor beta chains from one sample in a study of shared clonotypes between healthy human individuals. The assay was immunoSEQ multiplex PCR, and TCRdb's table has in-frame clones only and misses some. The sample holds a few million clones; over 90% are singletons and the top ten take 0.39%. Sequences were obtained from naive CD4+ T cells from PBMCs. The origin of the receptors is a man between 18 and 29 years old in good health. Some clones in this sample may be carry-over from other donors' samples. CDR3s include the opening cysteine and the closing phenylalanine or tryptophan. D genes are given only for firm matches. Clone sizes are given selectively: once, few, many, or a class where the clone is expanded.

V	length	D	J	size	CDR3	DNA
TRBV19	14	TRBD1	TRBJ1-2	NA	CASSRTGGDYGYTF	TGTGCCAGTAGTCGGACAGGGGGCGACTATGGCTACACCTTC
TRBV7-2	15	TRBD2	TRBJ2-3	NA	CASSLAGLGGDTQYF	TGTGCCAGCAGCTTAGCGGGACTAGGAGGAGATACGCAGTATTTT
TRBV28	11	NA	TRBJ2-3	NA	CASSSTDTQYF	TGTGCCAGCAGTTCGACAGATACGCAGTATTTT
TRBV10-3	13	NA	TRBJ2-5	NA	CAINRDWKETQYF	TGTGCCATCAACAGGGACTGGAAAGAGACCCAGTACTTC
TRBV7-9	14	NA	TRBJ2-2	NA	CASSLGINTGELFF	TGTGCCAGCAGCTTGGGGATTAACACCGGGGAGCTGTTTTTT
TRBV7-2	15	TRBD1	TRBJ1-5	NA	CASSQLQGPNQPQHF	TGTGCCAGCAGTCAACTACAGGGGCCTAATCAGCCCCAGCATTTT
TRBV6-5	15	NA	TRBJ1-2	NA	CASSYSLDSNYGYTF	TGTGCCAGCAGTTACTCATTGGACAGCAACTATGGCTACACCTTC
TRBV27	17	TRBD1	TRBJ2-1	NA	CASSHLIQGGYYNEQFF	TGTGCCAGCAGCCACTTAATACAGGGGGGATACTACAATGAGCAGTTCTTC
TRBV27	11	NA	TRBJ2-3	NA	CASSLEDTQYF	TGTGCCAGCAGTTTAGAAGATACGCAGTATTTT
TRBV19	15	NA	TRBJ2-1	NA	CASSIPGRGYNEQFF	TGTGCCAGTAGTATCCCCGGGAGAGGATACAATGAGCAGTTCTTC
TRBV2	14	TRBD1	TRBJ1-4	NA	CATRRDRDNEKLFF	TGTGCCACAAGAAGGGACAGGGACAATGAAAAACTGTTTTTT
TRBV5-1	16	NA	TRBJ2-1	NA	CASSLSTGSSYNEQFF	TGCGCCAGCAGCTTGTCTACAGGGAGCTCCTACAATGAGCAGTTCTTC
TRBV28	13	NA	TRBJ1-1	NA	CASSPGPTLKAFF	TGTGCCAGCAGTCCTGGACCTACACTGAAAGCTTTCTTT
TRBV6-1	14	NA	TRBJ1-4	NA	CASSTGNTNEKLFF	TGTGCCAGCAGCACAGGGAATACTAATGAAAAACTGTTTTTT
TRBV7-8	13	NA	TRBJ1-1	NA	CASADGWNTEAFF	TGTGCCAGCGCCGACGGATGGAACACTGAAGCTTTCTTT
TRBV11-2	14	TRBD1	TRBJ1-5	NA	CASSFTGDNQPQHF	TGTGCCAGCAGCTTTACAGGGGACAATCAGCCCCAGCATTTT
TRBV19	13	NA	TRBJ2-7	NA	CASSMRIRYEQYF	TGTGCCAGTAGTATGCGGATACGATACGAGCAGTACTTC
TRBV28	18	NA	TRBJ2-6	once	CASSFLGVGPSGANVLTF	TGTGCCAGCAGTTTTCTTGGCGTAGGGCCCTCTGGGGCCAACGTCCTGACTTTC
TRBV4-3	18	NA	TRBJ2-7	NA	CASSQEGSWGANSYEQYF	TGCGCCAGCAGCCAAGAGGGTTCGTGGGGGGCCAACTCCTACGAGCAGTACTTC
TRBV25-1	16	TRBD2	TRBJ2-1	NA	CASSETSGIRYNEQFF	TGTGCCAGCAGTGAGACTAGCGGGATACGCTACAATGAGCAGTTCTTC
TRBV6-4	14	NA	TRBJ2-1	NA	CASSPSSRPWGQFF	TGTGCCAGCAGCCCATCTAGCCGGCCGTGGGGGCAGTTCTTC
TRBV19	15	TRBD2	TRBJ2-3	NA	CATQVVAGLINTQYF	TGTGCCACCCAGGTAGTAGCGGGACTCATAAATACGCAGTATTTT
TRBV6-1	14	NA	TRBJ1-2	NA	CASARENIINGYTF	TGTGCCAGCGCCCGGGAGAACATTATCAATGGCTACACCTTC
TRBV7-2	14	TRBD1	TRBJ1-2	NA	CASSSTGPTYGYTF	TGTGCCAGCAGCTCGACAGGGCCCACTTATGGCTACACCTTC
TRBV19	14	TRBD1	TRBJ1-3	NA	CASSSQGSGNTIYF	TGTGCCAGTTCTTCACAGGGGTCTGGAAACACCATATATTTT
TRBV5-4	16	TRBD2	TRBJ2-7	NA	CASSLGLAAQLGEQYF	TGTGCCAGCAGCTTGGGTCTAGCGGCCCAGTTAGGCGAGCAGTACTTC